The present entry profiles one T cell receptor beta chain with its context. Its antigen is undetermined. The method was immunoSEQ multiplex PCR; TCRdb's version includes in-frame clones alone and lacks a portion of them. Of under 200,000 clones listed, just under 90% are singletons. The CDR3 is 13 residues long. Trimming removed 5 bases from V and 3 bases from J, with 10 bases in between. CDR1 is MGHRA, CDR2 YSYEKL, per germline. This specimen belongs to a study of cytomegalovirus exposure and HLA in healthy donors. The study's findings and limits: Among the CMV-associated chains, three were confirmed in vitro as specific for CMV antigens. First-cohort TCR clusters tended to co-occur in the 120 or so validation repertoires, a later analysis found.

Material for sequencing was PBMCs. This TCR came from a young woman in good health and CMV-seropositive. The chain joins TRBV4-1 to TRBJ1-1, with a tentative D call TRBD1 (5 bases). The CDR3 coding sequence is TGCGCCAGCAGCTTCGCGGGGGACACTGAAGCTTTCTTT. Its translation is CASSFAGDTEAFF.